The 12 T cell receptor beta chains presented below share a single source sample, sequenced in a study of shared clonotypes between healthy human individuals (dated by TCRdb to the early 2020s). Library construction relied on the immunoSEQ multiplex PCR assay. TCRdb re-hosts the immuneACCESS table, in-frame sequences only. Its copies lack some clones; in the studies checked, an unresolved V gene accounts for under half of them, and the cause for the rest is not known. A total of 1,400,000 or so clones appear in this sample, less than 99% of them only once. About 0.4% of the sample is in the top ten clones. Sequencing was done on a sample of naive CD4+ T cells sorted from blood. Per the publication, the cell subset or site label means: CD45RA+ positively selected. The receptors were gathered from a man younger than 40 in good health.

Notes on this clone: Compared with germline, one end of the junction differs, possibly owing to a read error. The chain carries TRBV28 and TRBJ2-5, with D uncertain. The CDR3 has 11 residues. Germline values: CDR1 MDHEN, CDR2 SYDVKM. CDR3 sequence reads: CASNLQGTQYF. Written as DNA, the CDR3 is TGTGCCAGCAACCTCCAAGGGACCCAGTACTTC.

The chain recombines TRBV7-2 with TRBJ2-2; D gene uncertain. CDR3 length: 14 residues. Trimming took off 0 bases at V and 5 bases at J, with 7 bases between the two ends. Germline CDR1 reads SGHTA; CDR2 reads FQGNSA. CDR3: CASSLATWTGELFF. The CDR3 bases are TGTGCCAGCAGCTTAGCCACCTGGACCGGGGAGCTGTTTTTT.

V is TRBV13 and J is TRBJ2-6; no reliable D call. V was pared by 0 bases and J by 0 bases, with 12 bases between. Germline V gene sequence: CDR1 PRHDT, CDR2 FYEKMQ (reference sequence). The CDR3 has 18 amino acids. CDR3 protein: CASSLGVSISSGANVLTF. CDR3 bases: TGTGCCAGCAGCTTAGGCGTAAGTATCAGCTCTGGGGCCAACGTCCTGACTTTC.

The V gene is TRBV2, the J gene TRBJ1-5; D unresolved. Germline loops: CDR1 SNHLY, CDR2 FYNNEI. The CDR3 consists of 14 residues. Deletions cut 4 bases from V and 3 bases from J, with 10 bases between. The CDR3 spells CASSAWRNNQPQHF. Here the CDR3 DNA reads TGTGCCAGCAGTGCGTGGAGGAACAATCAGCCCCAGCATTTT.

V is TRBV23-1 and J is TRBJ2-7; tentative D call: TRBD2 (5 bases). TRBV23-1 belongs to the ORF category, with a function that is uncertain. Trimming cost V 6 bases and J 4 bases, with 13 bases left between them. The CDR3 is 13 residues long. CDR3 nucleotides: TGCGCCAGCAGCACCAGGAGAGGGTACGAGCAGTACTTC. Translating it yields CASSTRRGYEQYF.

To note about this clone: At one of its ends the junction is not consistent with the germline gene, which may arise from a read error. The rearrangement links TRBV9 to TRBJ2-1; 10 positions match TRBD2. The CDR3 loop spans 16 amino acids. Germline loops: CDR1 SGDLS, CDR2 YYNGEE. In nucleotides, the CDR3 is TGTGCCAGCAGCGTAGACCCTAGCGGGAGCTACAGTGAGCAGTTCTTC. Translated, it gives CASSVDPSGSYSEQFF.

This rearrangement joins TRBV5-4 to TRBJ2-5; D might be TRBD2 (5 bases). Per germline, CDR1 SGHNT and CDR2 YYREEE (reference sequence). Trimming shortened V by 4 bases and J by 5 bases, and 15 bases separated the two germline ends. CDR3 size: 14 residues. CDR3 in amino acids: CASSQDPGTETQYF. CDR3 coding DNA: TGTGCCAGCAGCCAAGACCCGGGAACCGAGACCCAGTACTTC.

The sample holds one count of this clone. V gene TRBV10-1 combines with J gene TRBJ2-5; 8 bases agree with TRBD1. There are 14 residues in the CDR3. Unmatched junction bases numbered 5, after V lost 2 bases and J lost 6 bases. Germline V gene lookup returns CDR1 WNHNN and CDR2 SYGVQD (reference sequence). The CDR3 reads CASSEGQGKKTQYF. The CDR3 DNA is TGCGCCAGCAGTGAGGGACAGGGCAAAAAGACCCAGTACTTC.

The V gene is TRBV5-5, the J gene TRBJ2-7, with 9 positions matching TRBD1. The CDR3 runs to 14 residues. Trimming removed 2 bases from V and 3 bases from J; junction bases left unmatched: 3. Germline V gene sequence: CDR1 SGHKS, CDR2 YYEKEE (reference sequence). CDR3 residues: CASSFRDRVYEQYF. CDR3 DNA: TGTGCCAGCAGCTTCCGGGACAGGGTCTACGAGCAGTACTTC.

The V and J genes are TRBV28 and TRBJ1-2; TRBD1 is a possible D gene (6 bases). Germline assignment: CDR1 MDHEN and CDR2 SYDVKM. This CDR3 comprises 16 residues. Trimming removed 2 bases at V and 0 bases at J, with 13 bases between. The CDR3 spells CASSLNPDRTNYGYTF. CDR3 DNA: TGTGCCAGCAGTTTAAACCCCGACAGGACTAACTATGGCTACACCTTC.

CDR3 protein: CASSQADRGGQPQHF. DNA for the CDR3: TGCGCCAGCAGCCAGGCTGACAGGGGCGGTCAGCCCCAGCATTTT. The genes are TRBV4-3 and TRBJ1-5; 8 bases align to TRBD1. Trimming removed 3 bases from V and 6 bases from J; junction bases left unmatched: 7. This CDR3 spans 15 amino acids. Per germline, CDR1 LGHNA and CDR2 YSLEER.

Concerning this clone itself: The same CDR3 also results from other DNA sequences found in this sample. The rearrangement uses TRBV5-1 and TRBJ1-1; D gene uncertain. V lost 0 bases and J lost 4, with 4 bases in between. The CDR3 extends over 12 amino acids. Germline assignment: CDR1 SGHRS and CDR2 YFSETQ. CDR3 protein: CASSLEGTEAFF. The CDR3, as DNA: TGCGCCAGCAGCTTGGAGGGCACTGAAGCTTTCTTT.